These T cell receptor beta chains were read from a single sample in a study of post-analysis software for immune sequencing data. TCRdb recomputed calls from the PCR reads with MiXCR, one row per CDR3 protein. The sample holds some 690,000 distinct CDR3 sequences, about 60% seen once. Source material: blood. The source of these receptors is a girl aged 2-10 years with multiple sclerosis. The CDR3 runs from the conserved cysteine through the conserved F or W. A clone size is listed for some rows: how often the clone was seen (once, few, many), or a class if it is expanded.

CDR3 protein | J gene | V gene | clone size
CSALTGQGARSPLHF | TRBJ1-6 | TRBV20-1 | NA
CASSLGGFEQYF | TRBJ2-7 | TRBV12-3/TRBV12-4 | few
CASSKDSSNQPQHF | TRBJ1-5 | TRBV7-9 | once
CSARDVSGGPYNEQFF | TRBJ2-1 | TRBV20-1 | NA
CASRGTGPSYGYTF | TRBJ1-2 | TRBV14 | NA
CSVVNRGWDNEQFF | TRBJ2-1 | TRBV29-1 | NA
CASSQEGEPGTSTDTQYF | TRBJ2-3 | TRBV4-3 | few
CASSQGQGGGQETQYF | TRBJ2-5 | TRBV4-1 | NA
CAIAGDSRSPDTQYF | TRBJ2-3 | TRBV10-3 | NA
CASSGRGLTHYGYTF | TRBJ1-2 | TRBV3-1 | NA
CSAHRGQETQYF | TRBJ2-5 | TRBV29-1 | few